This T cell receptor beta chain was sequenced during a study of cytomegalovirus exposure and HLA in healthy donors. General study points: In a later analysis, across HLA loci, associated TCR counts were highest for DRB1, lowest for HLA-C. TCR beta V segments were, for the most part, productive about 87% or about 30% of the time in an earlier analysis.

In the PCR, 60 Vbeta and 13 Jbeta primers were used. TCRdb's copy holds only in-frame clones and misses some; the assay was immunoSEQ multiplex PCR. The table lists roughly 150,000 clones, approximately 71% of them singletons. Points on this clone: Its antigen is still unknown.

Sequenced input: PBMCs. The sequence was obtained from a woman aged 18-29 years in good health and CMV-seropositive.

The CDR3 DNA is TGCGCCAGCAGGCTAGGGGAGGCCTACGAGCAGTACTTC. Its translation is CASRLGEAYEQYF. V usage is TRBV5-1 and J usage is TRBJ2-7; D perhaps matches TRBD2 (6 bases). Trimming removed 5 bases from V and 2 bases from J, with 11 bases in between. Germline CDR1 reads SGHRS; CDR2 reads YFSETQ. The CDR3 contains 13 residues.